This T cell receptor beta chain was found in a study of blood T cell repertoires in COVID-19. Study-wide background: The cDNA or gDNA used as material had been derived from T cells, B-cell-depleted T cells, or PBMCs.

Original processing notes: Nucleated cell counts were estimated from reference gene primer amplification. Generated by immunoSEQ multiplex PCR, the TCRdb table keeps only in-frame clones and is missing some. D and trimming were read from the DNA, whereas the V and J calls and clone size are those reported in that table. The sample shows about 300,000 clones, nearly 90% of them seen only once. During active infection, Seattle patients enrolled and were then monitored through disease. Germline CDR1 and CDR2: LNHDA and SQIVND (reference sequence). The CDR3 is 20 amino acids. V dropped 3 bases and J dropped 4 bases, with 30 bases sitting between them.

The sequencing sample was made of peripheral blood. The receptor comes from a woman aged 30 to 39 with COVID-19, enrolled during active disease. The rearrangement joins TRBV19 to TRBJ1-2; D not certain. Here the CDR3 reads CASSMGSPPTPHIGLYGYTF. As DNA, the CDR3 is TGTGCCAGTAGTATGGGCTCCCCACCTACTCCTCATATAGGCCTCTATGGCTACACCTTC.